This is a list of T cell receptor beta chains from one sample in a study of T cell repertoires in breast cancer. In TCRdb, the emulsion pairing reads were re-called with MiXCR into one record per CDR3 protein. This sample carries about 40,000 distinct CDR3 sequences, roughly 42% of them seen once, and the ten largest clones take 50% to 65%. Sequenced input: CD8+ T cells. The receptors stem from a pool of human donors with breast cancer or a healthy control (not recorded which). Both conserved end residues are part of each CDR3. The D gene is left open where the match is weak. A clone size is listed for some rows: how often the clone was seen (once, few, many), or a class if it is expanded.

>TRBD1|once|TRBJ1-4|TRBV3-1
TGTGCCAGCGGGGACAGGGCAGGTGGTGAAAAACTGTTTTTT
CASGDRAGGEKLFF
>NA|NA|TRBJ2-1|TRBV6-2/TRBV6-3
TGTGCCAGCAGTTACTCTTTGGCAGGGTCCTACAATGAGCAGTTCTTC
CASSYSLAGSYNEQFF
>TRBD1|NA|TRBJ1-1|TRBV9
TGTGCCAGCAGCGGTGGGACAGGGGGCTCGTACACTGAAGCTTTCTTT
CASSGGTGGSYTEAFF
>TRBD1|NA|TRBJ1-4|TRBV28
TGTGCCATGCAGGGGGGCGATGAGAAACTGTTTTTT
CAMQGGDEKLFF
>NA|many|TRBJ1-5|TRBV7-8
TGTGCCAGCAGCTTGGGTGGGCAGGGTCTCAATCAGCCCCAGCATTTT
CASSLGGQGLNQPQHF
>NA|NA|TRBJ1-1|TRBV7-2
TGTGCCAGCAGCTTAGAGATGGCGAACACTGAAGCTTTCTTT
CASSLEMANTEAFF
>TRBD2|NA|TRBJ2-5|TRBV14
TGTGCCAGCAGCCTTTGGAGCGGGAGTCAAGAGACCCAGTACTTC
CASSLWSGSQETQYF
>NA|NA|TRBJ1-1|TRBV11-2
TGTGCCAGCGTCATGGACTCGGGGACTGAAGCTTTCTTT
CASVMDSGTEAFF
>TRBD2|NA|TRBJ2-5|TRBV6-5
TGTGCCAGCACCCCACTAGCGGGGGGTTACGAGACCCAGTACTTC
CASTPLAGGYETQYF
>NA|NA|TRBJ2-5|TRBV20-1
TGCAGTGCTAGACTTATAGTGGGGGGCCAAGAGACCCAGTACTTC
CSARLIVGGQETQYF
>NA|NA|TRBJ2-3|TRBV6-1
TGTGCCAGCAGGCGATCTAGCGCCCGATTCACAGATACGCAGTATTTT
CASRRSSARFTDTQYF
>NA|many|TRBJ1-5|TRBV7-2
TGTGCCAGCAGCTTAGCGTTCGGGAGAGGGAATCAGCCCCAGCATTTT
CASSLAFGRGNQPQHF
>TRBD1|few|TRBJ1-1|TRBV20-1
TGCAGTGCCGTCGGGAGGGGGCGCCAAGCTTTCTTT
CSAVGRGRQAFF
>TRBD2|NA|TRBJ2-7|TRBV6-2/TRBV6-3
TGTGCCAGCAGTTCCCGAGGGGAGGGTAACGAGCAGTACTTC
CASSSRGEGNEQYF
>NA|NA|TRBJ1-1|TRBV28
TGTGCCAGCTACCCTTCCGGTCAGGGTAGGACTGAGGCTTTCTTT
CASYPSGQGRTEAFF
>TRBD2|NA|TRBJ2-2|TRBV20-1
TGCAGTGCTCGAGCCCCCATAGGTCGCGGGAGTTTCGGGGAGCTGTTTTTT
CSARAPIGRGSFGELFF
>NA|NA|TRBJ1-1|TRBV3-1
TGTGCCAGCAGCCTGAGGGAGGAGGCTGAAGCTTTCTTT
CASSLREEAEAFF
>NA|NA|TRBJ1-5|TRBV2
TGTGCCAGCCGCAGGTGGGGTAATCAGCCCCAGCATTTT
CASRRWGNQPQHF
>NA|NA|TRBJ2-5|TRBV20-1
TGCAGTGCTCCCGGCCAGACAAAAGAGACCCAGTACTTC
CSAPGQTKETQYF
>NA|NA|TRBJ2-7|TRBV12-3/TRBV12-4
TGTGCCAGCAACTTCGACAGCTCCTACGAGCAGTACTTC
CASNFDSSYEQYF
>NA|NA|TRBJ2-3|TRBV18
TGTGCCAGCTCACCAAGTCAGGAGGATACGCAGTATTTT
CASSPSQEDTQYF
>NA|once|TRBJ1-2|TRBV29-1
TGCAGCGGTACCGGGACAAATGGCTACACCTTC
CSGTGTNGYTF
>TRBD1|few|TRBJ2-2|TRBV5-4
TGTGCCAGCATGGTTAGAGGGACAGGGATTGCCGGGGAGCTGTTTTTT
CASMVRGTGIAGELFF
>TRBD2|few|TRBJ2-1|TRBV27
TGTGCCAGCAGCCCGGGGGGGGGTAGCGGGAGCAATGAGCAGTTCTTC
CASSPGGGSGSNEQFF
>NA|NA|TRBJ2-1|TRBV4-3
TGCGCCAGCAGTCGTCAGGGGCGGGCGTACAATGAGCAGTTCTTC
CASSRQGRAYNEQFF
>NA|few|TRBJ2-3|TRBV3-1
TGTGCCAGCAGCCCTACCCGGTCCAACCCAGCTACGCAGTATTTT
CASSPTRSNPATQYF
>NA|NA|TRBJ2-4|TRBV14
TGTGCCAGCAGCCAAGATCACTACCCCCCGACTGGGTACTTC
CASSQDHYPPTGYF
>TRBD2|NA|TRBJ2-2|TRBV2
TGTGCCAGCGGAGGGACTAGCGGGGGAACCGGGGAGCTGTTTTTT
CASGGTSGGTGELFF
>NA|few|TRBJ2-1|TRBV6-2/TRBV6-3
TGTGCCAGCAGCTTCTCCGGGAAGAATCTAGCGCCGCACAATGAGCAGTTCTTC
CASSFSGKNLAPHNEQFF
>NA|few|TRBJ1-5|TRBV4-1
TGCGCCAGCAGCCAGGGTGGCAGGGGTGGCGTTGGCAATCAGCCCCAGCATTTT
CASSQGGRGGVGNQPQHF
>TRBD2|NA|TRBJ2-5|TRBV20-1
TGCAGTGCTAGAGATTTAAGAGCGGGAGGGGTGGGAGAGACCCAGTACTTC
CSARDLRAGGVGETQYF
>TRBD2|NA|TRBJ2-5|TRBV28
TGTGCCAGCAGTTCAGGACTAGCATCTATCGCAGAGACCCAGTACTTC
CASSSGLASIAETQYF
>TRBD1|NA|TRBJ1-4|TRBV4-1
TGCGCCAGCAGCCAAGAGTCGACAGGGTCTCCGACTAATGAAAAACTGTTTTTT
CASSQESTGSPTNEKLFF
>TRBD2|NA|TRBJ2-3|TRBV30
TGTGCCTTTCAGCGGGGGGGTACAGGTACGCAGTATTTT
CAFQRGGTGTQYF
>NA|NA|TRBJ2-3|TRBV5-1
TGCGCCAGCAGCAGAGAGCGGATCTCTAGCACAGATACGCAGTATTTT
CASSRERISSTDTQYF
>NA|once|TRBJ2-3|TRBV5-1
TGCGCCAGCAGCTTGAGGCTAGCAGATACGCAGTATTTT
CASSLRLADTQYF
>NA|NA|TRBJ2-3|TRBV18
TGTGCCAGCTCACCGGCGAGAGGGGAAGGGGATACGCAGTATTTT
CASSPARGEGDTQYF
>TRBD2|NA|TRBJ2-7|TRBV6-1
TGTGCCAGCAGTGAAGCGGGCGGGAGGGCCGCCCACGAGCAGTACTTC
CASSEAGGRAAHEQYF